This entry lists 6 T cell receptor beta chains sequenced from one sample in a study of blood T cell repertoires in COVID-19 (dated by TCRdb to 2019 to 2021). Libraries were constructed by the immunoSEQ multiplex PCR assay. TCRdb's version of the immuneACCESS table is confined to in-frame rearrangements and falls short of the full clone set. An unresolved V gene accounts for under half of the shortfall where checked; the remainder is of unknown origin. The sample table holds just over 250,000 clones, of which 80% to 95% were seen once. Around 2.5% of the sample rests with the top ten. The sequencing sample was made of peripheral blood. These receptor sequences come from a person aged 18 to 30 with COVID-19, enrolled during active disease.

V usage is TRBV6-5 and J usage is TRBJ2-7; possible D gene TRBD1, 5 bases. Looked up from germline, CDR1 is MNHEY and CDR2 is SVGAGI. Trimming stripped 10 bases from V and 2 bases from J, with 15 bases between. The CDR3 is 13 residues long. The CDR3 loop is CATLGHEPYEQYF. Here the CDR3 DNA reads TGTGCCACCCTAGGACATGAGCCCTACGAGCAGTACTTC.

The chain couples TRBV4-2 to TRBJ2-1, with 13 positions matching TRBD2. Germline CDR1 LGHNA, CDR2 YNFKEQ. J lost 5 bases, V lost 3 bases, and 7 bases had no gene match. The CDR3 is made up of 17 amino acids. The chain's CDR3 is CASSQGTSGKPNNEQFF. The CDR3 nucleotides read TGTGCCAGCAGCCAGGGGACTAGCGGGAAACCAAACAATGAGCAGTTCTTC.

V and J are TRBV28 and TRBJ1-3; a possible D gene is TRBD1 (6 bases). Germline V gives CDR1 MDHEN, CDR2 SYDVKM. V shed 5 bases and J shed 0 bases, with 11 bases lying between them. This CDR3 has 15 residues. CDR3 bases: TGTGCCAGCAGTCCATGGGACACCTCTGGAAACACCATATATTTT. Its protein product is CASSPWDTSGNTIYF.

V usage is TRBV2 and J usage is TRBJ2-2; D is possibly TRBD2 (7 bases). The CDR3 totals 16 residues. Per germline, CDR1 SNHLY and CDR2 FYNNEI. Trimming removed 3 bases from V and 4 bases from J, with 15 bases in between. CDR3 in DNA: TGTGCCAGCAGTGATGGGGGGGCAAGGAGCACCGGGGAGCTGTTTTTT. Translating gives CASSDGGARSTGELFF.

The J gene is TRBJ2-7, the V gene TRBV25-1, with no clear D. V lost 4 bases to trimming and J lost 3 bases, with 7 bases between them. The CDR3 totals 12 residues. Germline CDR1 and CDR2: MGHDK and SYGVNS. As DNA, the CDR3 is TGTGCCAGCAGTGGACAAGTCTACGAGCAGTACTTC. Translated: CASSGQVYEQYF.

This sequence joins TRBV20-1 and TRBJ1-1; D is undetermined. Germline loops: CDR1 DFQATT, CDR2 SNEGSKA (reference sequence). The CDR3 has 11 amino acids. Trimming shortened V by 3 bases and J by 2 bases, and 4 bases separated the two germline ends. CDR3 loop: CSARSNTEAFF. The DNA for the CDR3 is TGCAGTGCTAGGTCTAACACTGAAGCTTTCTTT.